This T cell receptor beta chain was captured in a study of T cell changes during pregnancy in multiple sclerosis. The table came from immunoSEQ multiplex PCR; TCRdb's copy has only in-frame clones and leaves some out. The table has around 42,000 clones, 91% seen once. Per germline, CDR1 SGHNT and CDR2 YYREEE (reference sequence). There are 14 residues in the CDR3. The V gene lost 2 bases and the J gene lost 1 base, with 10 bases spanning the gap. The clonotype originates from a female donor in good health, enrolled as a control in a pregnancy study. Sequencing used CD4+ T cells from peripheral blood mononuclear cells, obtained after pregnancy. The rearrangement joins TRBV5-4 to TRBJ2-7, with D unresolved. This chain's CDR3 is CASSFDGSSYEQYF. The CDR3 coding sequence is TGTGCCAGCAGCTTTGACGGGTCATCCTACGAGCAGTACTTC. The entire variable domain, with the rest obtained from reference TRBV5-4 and TRBJ2-7, is as follows: ETGVTQSPTHLIKTRGQQVTLRCSSQSGHNTVSWYQQALGQGPQFIFQYYREEENGRGNFPPRFSGLQFPNYSSELNVNALELDDSALYLCASSFDGSSYEQYFGPGTRLTVT.